This is a list of T cell receptor beta chains from one sample in a study of response to subunit inactivated influenza vaccine. MiXCR, applied by TCRdb to the RT-PCR reads, yields one record per CDR3 protein. The sample lists 500,000 to 650,000 distinct CDR3 sequences; less than 8% were seen once. The material sequenced was PBMCs from blood, taken around 25 months after vaccination. These receptors were taken from a man aged 50 to 69 who received an inactivated influenza vaccine. The CDR3 runs from the conserved cysteine through the conserved F or W. A D gene is named only where the DNA matches it firmly. Size is omitted from some rows. Given values are once, few, many or a class for expanded clones.

many TRBJ2-7 NA TRBV29-1 CSVEDSLKYF TGCAGCGTTGAGGACTCATTGAAGTACTTC
few TRBJ2-1 NA TRBV9 CASSTRAGADLYNEQFF TGTGCCAGCAGCACTAGGGCGGGCGCAGACCTTTACAATGAGCAGTTCTTC
many TRBJ2-1 NA TRBV6-1 CASSEGGGFEQFF TGTGCCAGCAGTGAAGGGGGGGGCTTTGAGCAGTTCTTC
NA TRBJ1-2 TRBD1 TRBV7-9 CASSSEAWTGLGYTF TGTGCCAGCAGCTCCGAAGCATGGACAGGGTTGGGCTACACCTTC
NA TRBJ1-4 NA TRBV7-2 CASSLIGTGPSGVLFF TGTGCCAGCAGCTTAATCGGTACAGGCCCCTCGGGGGTATTGTTTTTT
many TRBJ2-7 TRBD1 TRBV4-3 CASFEGADYEQYF TGCGCCAGCTTCGAGGGGGCGGATTACGAGCAGTACTTC
few TRBJ1-5 TRBD1 TRBV12-3/TRBV12-4 CASSRTGGREPQHF TGTGCCAGCAGTAGGACAGGAGGGAGGGAGCCCCAGCATTTT
many TRBJ2-1 NA TRBV24-1 CASASLYEQFF TGTGCCTCGGCTAGTCTCTATGAGCAGTTCTTC
few TRBJ1-1 NA TRBV7-9 CASLRAESTEAFF TGTGCCAGCCTCAGGGCCGAAAGCACTGAAGCTTTCTTT
few TRBJ2-1 TRBD2 TRBV2 CASSVERGARNEQFF TGTGCCAGCAGTGTGGAGCGGGGGGCCCGGAATGAGCAGTTCTTC
NA TRBJ2-7 TRBD2 TRBV5-1 CASSPSGGGSSYEQYF TGCGCCAGCAGCCCCTCTGGCGGGGGGTCTTCCTACGAGCAGTACTTC
NA TRBJ1-6 NA TRBV6-5 CASSYRQPYNSPLHF TGTGCCAGCAGTTACAGACAGCCCTATAATTCACCCCTCCACTTT
NA TRBJ2-3 NA TRBV20-1 CSDRRDTDTQYF TGCAGTGACCGCCGGGACACAGATACGCAGTATTTT
few TRBJ2-1 NA TRBV29-1 CSEKGLKTNEQFF TGCAGCGAGAAGGGCCTAAAGACCAATGAGCAGTTCTTC
few TRBJ2-4 TRBD2 TRBV12-3/TRBV12-4 CASSLAGIENIQYF TGTGCCAGCAGCCTAGCGGGGATTGAGAACATTCAGTACTTC
few TRBJ2-1 TRBD2 TRBV20-1 CSAKPSGGYNEQFF TGCAGTGCTAAACCTAGCGGAGGCTACAATGAGCAGTTCTTC
NA TRBJ2-1 NA TRBV5-6 CASSSQGSTEQFF TGTGCCAGCAGCTCCCAAGGGTCCACTGAGCAGTTCTTC
few TRBJ1-1 TRBD1 TRBV12-3/TRBV12-4 CASKPSGTGTEAFF TGTGCCAGCAAACCCTCCGGGACAGGGACTGAAGCTTTCTTT
NA TRBJ1-2 NA TRBV20-1 CSASPENYGYTF TGCAGTGCTTCGCCAGAGAACTATGGCTACACCTTC
few TRBJ1-4 TRBD1 TRBV7-2 CASSRDSLNEKLFF TGTGCCAGCAGCAGGGACAGCCTAAATGAAAAACTGTTTTTT
few TRBJ1-5 NA TRBV2 CASSEEGAGNQPQHF TGTGCCAGCAGTGAAGAAGGGGCAGGGAATCAGCCCCAGCATTTT
few TRBJ2-5 NA TRBV29-1 CSSRTEVTQYF TGCAGCTCCCGGACGGAGGTGACCCAGTACTTC
many TRBJ1-2 NA TRBV6-2/TRBV6-3 CASSYSAGVGYTF TGTGCCAGCAGTTACTCGGCAGGGGTTGGCTACACCTTC
few TRBJ2-5 NA TRBV5-1 CASSLDGQPQETQYF TGCGCCAGCAGCTTGGACGGACAACCCCAAGAGACCCAGTACTTC